This T cell receptor (beta chain) was sequenced in a study of shared clonotypes between healthy human individuals. Method: immunoSEQ multiplex PCR; TCRdb's copy keeps in-frame clones and lacks some. The table has fewer than 3 million clones, approximately 90% seen once. Study results and caveats: When compared with the clonotypes that were shared by all four sorted-subset donors, the non-shared clonotypes turned out to have lower generation probabilities. Across a handful of donors, naive CD4 shared roughly 5%, naive CD8 over 3%, memory CD4 more than 2%, memory CD8 0.4% to 0.5%.

The germline V gene encodes CDR1 SGHNT and CDR2 YYREEE (reference sequence). CDR3 size: 15 residues. After removal of 3 bases from V and 5 bases from J, the junction contained 7 bases not matched to a gene. As to this clone: Its antigen is undetermined.

The receptor's source is a man aged 18 to 35 in good health. Some clones in this sample may be carry-over from other donors' samples. The V gene is TRBV5-4, the J gene TRBJ1-4; 7 bases line up with TRBD1. The sequencing sample was made of naive CD4+ T cells from PBMCs. Subset in this sample: CD45RA+ positively selected. CDR3 DNA sequence: TGTGCCAGCAGCTCCCCGGGACAGCTAAATGAAAAACTGTTTTTT. Protein product: CASSSPGQLNEKLFF.